Presented here are 8 T cell receptor beta chains from one specimen sequenced in a study of cytomegalovirus exposure and HLA in healthy donors. The repertoire was sequenced with immunoSEQ multiplex PCR; TCRdb's copy has only in-frame clones and lacks some. The sample holds tens of thousands of clones, 95% seen once. Material: PBMCs. The receptors stem from a woman younger than 30 in good health and CMV-seropositive.

This clone is categorized as medium-sized. V usage is TRBV7-9 and J usage is TRBJ2-7, with D tentatively TRBD2 (6 bases). The CDR3 loop spans 13 amino acids. Germline V gene sequence: CDR1 SEHNR, CDR2 FQNEAQ (reference sequence). V was cut by 9 bases and J by 4 bases, with 16 bases left in between. In DNA, the CDR3 is TGTGCCAGTCAGCGGGTAGAGGATTACGAGCAGTACTTC. Encoded protein: CASQRVEDYEQYF.

This clone was counted between two and nine times. The genes are TRBV7-2 and TRBJ1-1, with D hard to call. Trimming took off 8 bases at V and 4 bases at J, with 14 bases between the two ends. This CDR3 contains 13 residues. Germline CDR1 SGHTA, CDR2 FQGNSA. Written as DNA, the CDR3 is TGTGCCAGCGGTGATTTTTTCGGCACTGAAGCTTTCTTT. Encoded protein: CASGDFFGTEAFF.

This chain links TRBV28 with TRBJ1-1; no clear D gene. V lost 4 bases to trimming and J lost 2 bases, with 8 bases between them. The germline CDR1 and CDR2 sequences are MDHEN and SYDVKM. The CDR3 has 13 residues. CDR3 nucleotide sequence: TGTGCCAGCAGTTGGGGAGGAAACACTGAAGCTTTCTTT. Protein sequence: CASSWGGNTEAFF. Looking up the rest from reference TRBV28 and TRBJ1-1 gives the full variable domain: DVKVTQSSRYLVKRTGEKVFLECVQDMDHENMFWYRQDPGLGLRLIYFSYDVKMKEKGDIPEGYSVSREKKERFSLILESASTNQTSMYLCASSWGGNTEAFFGQGTRLTVV.

V gene TRBV2 combines with J gene TRBJ1-1; no clear D gene. Germline-derived CDR1 and CDR2 are SNHLY and FYNNEI. Deletions cut 3 bases from V and 0 bases from J, with 14 bases between. This CDR3 has 16 amino acids. In DNA form, the CDR3 reads TGTGCCAGCAGTGACCATGGGCAGGTCATGAACACTGAAGCTTTCTTT. Residues: CASSDHGQVMNTEAFF.

This chain uses TRBV10-1 with TRBJ1-5, with D possibly TRBD1 on 6 matching bases. Trimming pared 3 bases from V and 4 bases from J, leaving 10 bases between. Germline CDR1 reads WNHNN; CDR2 reads SYGVQD (reference sequence). The CDR3 spans 14 residues. CDR3 region: CASSEQGENQPQHF. DNA of the CDR3: TGCGCCAGCAGTGAACAGGGAGAGAATCAGCCCCAGCATTTT.

V gene TRBV15 combines with J gene TRBJ2-1; D is perhaps TRBD2 (6 bases). CDR3 length equals 16 residues. Trimming left V 5 bases short and J 0 bases short, with 14 bases between. The germline CDR1 and CDR2 sequences are LNHNV and YYDKDF (reference sequence). The CDR3 loop is CATSPAGLSSYNEQFF. The CDR3 DNA reads as TGTGCCACCAGCCCAGCGGGCCTAAGCTCCTACAATGAGCAGTTCTTC.

On this clone itself: At one end, the junction sequence differs from germline, possibly due to a read error. J is TRBJ1-4 and V is TRBV4-2, with D tentatively TRBD1 (6 bases). The length of the CDR3 is 15 residues. Germline CDR1 reads LGHNA; CDR2 reads YNFKEQ. CDR3 protein: CASSQDVQGGEKPFF. CDR3 sequence (DNA): TGTGCCAGCAGCCAAGATGTACAGGGTGGGGAAAAACCGTTTTTT.

The V gene is TRBV19, the J gene TRBJ2-5; TRBD2 matches at 8 bases. V was clipped by 7 bases and J by 5 bases; unmatched bases: 9. The germline V gene encodes CDR1 LNHDA and CDR2 SQIVND (reference sequence). This CDR3 contains 14 residues. CDR3 sequence: CASNKRGHTETQYF. As DNA, the CDR3 is TGTGCCAGTAATAAGCGGGGGCACACGGAGACCCAGTACTTC.